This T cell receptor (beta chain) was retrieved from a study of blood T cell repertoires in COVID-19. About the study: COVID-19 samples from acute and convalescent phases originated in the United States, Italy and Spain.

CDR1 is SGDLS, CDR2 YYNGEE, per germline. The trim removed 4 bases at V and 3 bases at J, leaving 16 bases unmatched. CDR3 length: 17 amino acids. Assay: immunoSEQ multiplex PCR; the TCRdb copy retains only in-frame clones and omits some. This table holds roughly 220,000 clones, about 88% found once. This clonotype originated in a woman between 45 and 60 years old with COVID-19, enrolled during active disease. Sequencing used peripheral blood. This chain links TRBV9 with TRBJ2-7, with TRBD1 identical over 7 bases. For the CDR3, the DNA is TGTGCCAGCAGCCCCCGAACCGGGACAGCCAGTATCTACGAGCAGTACTTC. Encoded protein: CASSPRTGTASIYEQYF. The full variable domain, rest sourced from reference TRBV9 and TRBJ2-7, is DSGVTQTPKHLITATGQRVTLRCSPRSGDLSVYWYQQSLDQGLQFLIQYYNGEERAKGNILERFSAQQFPDLHSELNLSSLELGDSALYFCASSPRTGTASIYEQYFGPGTRLTVT.